These T cell receptor beta chains were read from a single sample in a study of blood T cell repertoires in COVID-19. This table comes from immunoSEQ multiplex PCR, and its TCRdb copy is limited to in-frame clones, with some not included. Of 150,000 to 200,000 clones listed, over 75% were seen once; the top ten hold less than 30%. Sample: peripheral blood. The receptors originated from a woman in her sixties or seventies with acute or convalescent COVID-19. Each CDR3 is given with its conserved first and last residue. D genes are given only for firm matches. The size entry is marked missing in some rows and otherwise reads once, few, many or a size class.

d_call clone_size j_call v_call cdr3_nt cdr3_aa
TRBD2 NA TRBJ2-2 TRBV5-4 TGTGCCAGCAGCTTGAATGCGGGAGGGGGAAAAAACGGGGAGCTGTTTTTT CASSLNAGGGKNGELFF
TRBD1 NA TRBJ2-7 TRBV10-2 TGCGCCAGCAGTCTCCGGGACAGGTTTGAGTACGAGCAGTACTTC CASSLRDRFEYEQYF
TRBD1 NA TRBJ1-2 TRBV29-1 TGCAGCGTTGACTCAGGGGGACCCTATGGCTACACCTTC CSVDSGGPYGYTF
TRBD1 NA TRBJ2-3 TRBV5-3 TGTGCCAGAAGCTTCAGCACAGGGGACCTTAACACAGATACGCAGTATTTT CARSFSTGDLNTDTQYF
TRBD1 NA TRBJ1-5 TRBV19 TGTGCCAGTAGTATAAGACAGGGAAATCAGCCCCAGCATTTT CASSIRQGNQPQHF
TRBD2 NA TRBJ2-7 TRBV6-5 TGTGCCGTAAATCCACCGGGACTAGAAGGCTACGAGCAGTACTTC CAVNPPGLEGYEQYF
NA NA TRBJ1-1 TRBV13 TGTGCCAGCAGCTTACGCCGGGCGGGGACTGAAGCTTTCTTT CASSLRRAGTEAFF
TRBD1 NA TRBJ2-7 TRBV3-1/TRBV3-2 TGTGCCAGCAGCCAAGGACAGGGACCTAGCCACGAGCAGTACTTC CASSQGQGPSHEQYF
TRBD2 NA TRBJ2-1 TRBV5-5 TGTGCCAGCAGCTTGGATGCTAGCGGGAGGGTTGGGAATGAGCAGTTCTTC CASSLDASGRVGNEQFF
TRBD2 NA TRBJ2-1 TRBV27 TGTGCCAGCAGTTTTGGACTAGCGGGAGAAAACTACAATGAGCAGTTCTTC CASSFGLAGENYNEQFF
NA NA TRBJ2-7 TRBV25-1 TGTGCCAGCAGTGAATCCGTTGACGAGCAGTACTTC CASSESVDEQYF
NA once TRBJ2-7 TRBV23-1 TGCGCCAGCAAGTTCTTCGATCAGGAGGCACGCAGCGAGCAGTACTTC CASKFFDQEARSEQYF
NA NA TRBJ1-5 TRBV6-6 TGTGCCAGCAGTTACGTCGGCAATCAGCCCCAGCATTTT CASSYVGNQPQHF
TRBD2 NA TRBJ2-7 TRBV5-5 TGTGCCAGCAGCTCAGAACTAGCGTCCTACGAGCAGTACTTC CASSSELASYEQYF
NA NA TRBJ1-2 TRBV6-2/TRBV6-3 TGTGCCAGCAGTTACTCTTGGGGCAGGAGCTATGGCTACACCTTC CASSYSWGRSYGYTF
TRBD2 NA TRBJ2-1 TRBV24-1 TGTGCCACCAGTGATTTTCTAGCGGGAAATGAGCAGTTCTTC CATSDFLAGNEQFF
NA NA TRBJ1-5 TRBV5-8 TGTGCCAGCAGCCTCGAGGGGGTCATAAATCAGCCCCAGCATTTT CASSLEGVINQPQHF
TRBD2 NA TRBJ2-1 TRBV19 TGTGCCAGTAGTATTGGAGGAGCGGGAGCCTCGGATGAGCAGTTCTTC CASSIGGAGASDEQFF
TRBD2 NA TRBJ2-7 TRBV6-5 TGTGCCAGCATCAGGACTAGCGGGGCTTCCTACGAGCAGTACTTC CASIRTSGASYEQYF
TRBD2 NA TRBJ2-7 TRBV11-3 TGTGCCAGCAGCGCGAGCGGGAGGGCAGGGGAGCAGTACTTC CASSASGRAGEQYF
TRBD2 NA TRBJ2-1 TRBV6-5 TGTGCCAGCAGAGCCGGGACTAGCGGAACCAATGAGCAGTTCTTC CASRAGTSGTNEQFF
TRBD2 once TRBJ2-1 TRBV7-6 TGTGCCAGCAGCTTAGTACTAGCGGGCAAATACAATGAGCAGTTCTTC CASSLVLAGKYNEQFF
TRBD1 few TRBJ2-7 TRBV29-1 TGCAGCGTTGGACCTCTCCCAGGACAGGGCGGCGAGCAGTACTTC CSVGPLPGQGGEQYF
NA NA TRBJ2-7 TRBV27 TGTGCCAGCAGGAACAACGGGCTAGCACGGGACGAGCAGTACTTC CASRNNGLARDEQYF
NA few TRBJ1-5 TRBV3-1/TRBV3-2 TGTGCCAGCAGCCAAGATCCCTTGCAGCCCCAGCATTTT CASSQDPLQPQHF
TRBD1 NA TRBJ1-6 TRBV5-6 TGTGCCAGCAGCTCGGGACAGGGGGCAGACTATAATTCACCCCTCCACTTT CASSSGQGADYNSPLHF
NA NA TRBJ2-7 TRBV3-1/TRBV3-2 TGTGCCAGCAGCCCTGACATACCCCAGGCATACGAGCAGTACTTC CASSPDIPQAYEQYF
TRBD2 NA TRBJ2-1 TRBV3-1/TRBV3-2 TGTGCCAGCAGCCGGGCGGGAGGGAATGAGCAGTTCTTC CASSRAGGNEQFF
TRBD2 NA TRBJ2-5 TRBV7-8 TGTGCCAGCAGCTTAGTGGCTTCGCGGGAGGGTTCGTGGGAGACCCAGTACTTC CASSLVASREGSWETQYF
NA NA TRBJ2-5 TRBV10-1 TGCGCCAGCGGACAAGGGGCGGCCGATTTCCAAGAGACCCAGTACTTC CASGQGAADFQETQYF
TRBD1 NA TRBJ1-5 TRBV2 TGTGCCAGCAGTGAAGCGGGACAGAGCAATCAGCCCCAGCATTTT CASSEAGQSNQPQHF
NA NA TRBJ1-5 TRBV20-1 TGCAGTGCTAGTGCGGGGCGGGAGGGACAGCCCCAGCATTTT CSASAGREGQPQHF
TRBD2 NA TRBJ2-2 TRBV19 TGTGCCAGTAGTATTTTGACTAGCGGGAGTGGCACCGGGGAGCTGTTTTTT CASSILTSGSGTGELFF
TRBD1 NA TRBJ1-1 TRBV29-1 TGCAGCGTTCAGACAGGGAGGTACTCTGAAGCTTTCTTT CSVQTGRYSEAFF
TRBD2 once TRBJ2-2 TRBV3-1/TRBV3-2 TGTGCCAGCAGCCCGGGACTAGCGACCACCGGGGAGCTGTTTTTT CASSPGLATTGELFF
NA NA TRBJ1-4 TRBV21-1 TGTGCCAGCAGCAATATCCGCCCCCAGGGATGTAATGAAAAACTGTTTTTT CASSNIRPQGCNEKLFF
NA NA TRBJ1-1 TRBV4-1 TGCGCCAGCAGCCAAGCAAGTCAGGGCTATAACACTGAAGCTTTCTTT CASSQASQGYNTEAFF
NA NA TRBJ2-3 TRBV11-2 TGTGCCAGCACCCACTATGCGGGCAGCACAGATACGCAGTATTTT CASTHYAGSTDTQYF
NA NA TRBJ1-2 TRBV7-9 TGTGCCAGCAGTCCCCGGACAGAGATCTATGGCTACACCTTC CASSPRTEIYGYTF
NA NA TRBJ1-1 TRBV10-3 TGTGCCATCAGCCCAAGACAGGAGGCGAACACTGAAGCTTTCTTT CAISPRQEANTEAFF
TRBD1 NA TRBJ2-2 TRBV7-9 TGTGCCAGCAGCTTAGACGGGACAGACACGCTTTGGAACACCGGGGAGCTGTTTTTT CASSLDGTDTLWNTGELFF
TRBD2 NA TRBJ2-7 TRBV7-2 TGTGCCAGCAGCTCCGGGACTAGCGGTTTCTACGAGCAGTACTTC CASSSGTSGFYEQYF
NA NA TRBJ1-5 TRBV5-5 TGTGCCAGCAGCGAGACAAGATATAGCAATCAGCCCCAGCATTTT CASSETRYSNQPQHF
TRBD2 once TRBJ2-7 TRBV24-1 TGTGCCACCAGTGATTTAGACTCGGGGGGCGAGCAGTACTTC CATSDLDSGGEQYF
NA NA TRBJ1-4 TRBV13 TGTGCCAGCAGCTTAAGAAAAGCGGCTACTGAAAAACTGTTTTTT CASSLRKAATEKLFF
NA NA TRBJ1-2 TRBV7-8 TGTGCCAGCAGCCCCGGGGAGGGCTATGGCTACACCTTC CASSPGEGYGYTF
TRBD2 NA TRBJ2-1 TRBV25-1 TGTGCCAGCAGTGATGGGGGGGATGAGCAGTTCTTC CASSDGGDEQFF
NA NA TRBJ2-3 TRBV5-4 TGTGCCAGCAGCTTAGAGGGCACAGATACGCAGTATTTT CASSLEGTDTQYF
NA NA TRBJ2-3 TRBV29-1 TGCAGCGTTGAAGGGGCGCGGGGCACAGATACGCAGTATTTT CSVEGARGTDTQYF
TRBD1 NA TRBJ1-6 TRBV7-2 TGTGCCAGCAGGGGACAGTATAATTCACCCCTCCACTTT CASRGQYNSPLHF
TRBD2 NA TRBJ2-1 TRBV19 TGTGCCAGTAGTTCTAGCGGGAGGGCCGGGAATGAGCAGTTCTTC CASSSSGRAGNEQFF
NA NA TRBJ2-1 TRBV6-2/TRBV6-3 TGTGCCAGCAGCCCTTCGGGAGCGGGCGGTGAGCAGTTCTTC CASSPSGAGGEQFF
TRBD2 NA TRBJ2-2 TRBV19 TGTGCCAGTAGTTTTGGGACTAGCGGGTGGGTCGGGGAGCTGTTTTTT CASSFGTSGWVGELFF
NA NA TRBJ1-2 TRBV29-1 TGCAGCGTCGGACAGACCAACTATGGCTACACCTTC CSVGQTNYGYTF
NA NA TRBJ1-4 TRBV6-5 TGTGCCAGCAGTTACTCGTACGGGGCAACTAATGAAAAACTGTTTTTT CASSYSYGATNEKLFF
TRBD1 NA TRBJ2-2 TRBV11-2 TGTGCCAGCAGCTTATTTTTTGGACAGGAGCTCACCGGGGAGCTGTTTTTT CASSLFFGQELTGELFF
NA NA TRBJ2-1 TRBV5-1 TGCGCCAGCAGCCCCCAGCAGGGTAGAGTGGCTGAGCAGTTCTTC CASSPQQGRVAEQFF
NA NA TRBJ2-2 TRBV10-3 TGTGCCATCAGTGGGTCTAGCGCGGACACCGGGGAGCTGTTTTTT CAISGSSADTGELFF
NA NA TRBJ1-2 TRBV4-1 TGCGCCAGCAGAAGTAACCAGGGGAATGGCTACACCTTC CASRSNQGNGYTF